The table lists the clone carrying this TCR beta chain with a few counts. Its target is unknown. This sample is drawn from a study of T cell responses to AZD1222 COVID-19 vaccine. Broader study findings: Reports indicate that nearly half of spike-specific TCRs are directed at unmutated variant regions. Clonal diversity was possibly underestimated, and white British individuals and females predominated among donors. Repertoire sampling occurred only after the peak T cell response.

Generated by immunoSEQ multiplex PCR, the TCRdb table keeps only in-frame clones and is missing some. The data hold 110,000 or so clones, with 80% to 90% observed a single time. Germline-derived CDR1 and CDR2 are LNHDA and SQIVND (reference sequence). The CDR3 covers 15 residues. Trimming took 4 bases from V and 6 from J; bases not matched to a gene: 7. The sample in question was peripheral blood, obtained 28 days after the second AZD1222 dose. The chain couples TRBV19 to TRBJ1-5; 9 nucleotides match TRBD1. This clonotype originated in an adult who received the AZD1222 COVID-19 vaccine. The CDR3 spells CASSKTGTGIQPQHF. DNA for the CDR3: TGTGCCAGTAGTAAGACCGGGACAGGGATTCAGCCCCAGCATTTT. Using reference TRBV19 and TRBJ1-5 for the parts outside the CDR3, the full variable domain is DGGITQSPKYLFRKEGQNVTLSCEQNLNHDAMYWYRQDPGQGLRLIYYSQIVNDFQKGDIAEGYSVSREKKESFPLTVTSAQKNPTAFYLCASSKTGTGIQPQHFGDGTRLSIL.